These T cell receptor beta chains were read from a single sample in a study of blood T cells in healthy people across ages. TCRdb re-analysed the 5' RACE reads in MiXCR, keeping a single row per CDR3 protein. The repertoire includes 1.5 million to 2 million distinct CDR3 sequences, almost 35% of them detected once, and 11% sits in the top ten. Source material: blood. The receptors were gathered from a woman in her 30s in good health. The CDR3 runs from the conserved cysteine through the conserved F or W. Each record gives: V gene, CDR3 length, J gene, D gene, clone size, CDR3 protein, CDR3 DNA. The D gene is left open where the match is weak. Only some rows state a clone size, as once, few, many or a class for expanded clones.

TRBV3-1	19	TRBJ2-1	TRBD2	-	CASSHPTFRTSGMLNEQFF	TGTGCCAGCAGCCATCCCACATTCCGGACTAGCGGGATGTTGAATGAGCAGTTCTTC
TRBV30	13	TRBJ1-6	-	-	CACLLQGGSPLHF	TGTGCCTGTTTGTTACAGGGAGGCTCACCCCTCCACTTT
TRBV5-1	15	TRBJ2-7	TRBD1	few	CASSLAGTGVSEQYF	TGCGCCAGCAGCTTGGCCGGGACAGGGGTCTCCGAGCAGTACTTC
TRBV4-1	17	TRBJ1-4	-	few	CASSRFSSGAGGEKLFF	TGCGCCAGCAGCCGGTTCAGCTCCGGCGCGGGGGGTGAAAAACTGTTTTTT
TRBV20-1	14	TRBJ2-7	-	-	CSARDFYNSYEQYF	TGCAGTGCTAGAGATTTTTACAACTCCTACGAGCAGTACTTC
TRBV20-1	21	TRBJ2-5	-	-	CSAQSWAAQEAQVPTQETQYF	TGCAGTGCTCAGAGCTGGGCCGCACAGGAGGCGCAGGTACCAACCCAAGAGACCCAGTACTTC
TRBV5-1	17	TRBJ2-1	TRBD2	-	CASSLDGSGHSYNEQFF	TGCGCCAGCAGCTTGGATGGTAGCGGGCACTCCTACAATGAGCAGTTCTTC
TRBV15	14	TRBJ2-7	-	few	CATSRETHGYEQYF	TGTGCCACCAGCAGAGAGACACATGGGTACGAGCAGTACTTC
TRBV27	16	TRBJ2-7	TRBD2	-	CASSLAQPGGSYEQYF	TGTGCCAGCAGTCTAGCCCAGCCGGGAGGCTCCTACGAGCAGTACTTC
TRBV20-1	17	TRBJ1-5	-	few	CSARLPLGRNSNQPQHF	TGCAGTGCTAGACTCCCTTTGGGCAGAAATAGCAATCAGCCCCAGCATTTT
TRBV24-1	15	TRBJ2-7	TRBD2	-	CATSDGTSGRYEQYF	TGTGCCACCAGTGACGGGACTAGCGGGAGATACGAGCAGTACTTC
TRBV18	12	TRBJ2-1	-	-	CASSTNSYEQFF	TGTGCCAGCTCGACTAACAGTTATGAGCAGTTCTTC
TRBV18	14	TRBJ2-3	-	-	CASSPSVSTDTQYF	TGTGCCAGCTCACCCTCCGTCAGCACAGATACGCAGTATTTT
TRBV20-1	14	TRBJ2-1	-	-	CNAYFKSSYNEQFF	TGCAATGCTTACTTTAAGAGCTCCTACAATGAGCAGTTCTTC
TRBV4-2	14	TRBJ2-5	-	-	CASSPRGGDGTQYF	TGTGCCAGCAGCCCAAGGGGGGGGGACGGGACCCAGTACTTC
TRBV9	17	TRBJ2-1	-	-	CASSVAGGQGTPGEQFF	TGTGCCAGCAGCGTAGCCGGGGGACAAGGGACCCCGGGGGAGCAGTTCTTC
TRBV6-1	15	TRBJ1-6	-	-	CASSERPQLGSPLHF	TGTGCCAGCAGTGAACGCCCCCAGCTGGGGTCACCCCTCCACTTT
TRBV4-1	15	TRBJ2-1	-	-	CASSQRADSYNEQFF	TGCGCCAGCAGCCAAAGGGCCGACTCCTACAATGAGCAGTTCTTC
TRBV20-1	18	TRBJ1-2	-	-	CSARDRAQGTIPNYGYTF	TGCAGTGCTAGAGACCGGGCCCAGGGGACGATTCCTAACTATGGCTACACCTTC
TRBV2	14	TRBJ2-7	TRBD1	-	CASSELTGAYEQYF	TGTGCCAGCAGTGAATTAACAGGGGCCTACGAGCAGTACTTC
TRBV24-1	14	TRBJ2-3	-	few	CATSSSGTRDTQYF	TGTGCCACCTCGTCATCCGGGACAAGGGATACGCAGTATTTT
TRBV7-2	15	TRBJ1-1	-	few	CASGRSLRWGTEAFF	TGTGCCAGCGGCCGAAGTCTCCGGTGGGGCACTGAAGCTTTCTTT
TRBV20-1	14	TRBJ1-5	-	-	CSARRGYGNQPQHF	TGCAGTGCTAGGAGGGGATACGGCAATCAGCCCCAGCATTTT
TRBV20-1	17	TRBJ1-5	-	-	CSARFYKDLYSNQPQHF	TGCAGTGCTAGATTCTATAAGGACCTTTATAGCAATCAGCCCCAGCATTTT
TRBV5-1	15	TRBJ2-1	TRBD2	-	CASSLRTSEYNEQFF	TGCGCCAGCAGCTTAAGGACTAGCGAATACAATGAGCAGTTCTTC
TRBV20-1	16	TRBJ2-5	-	once	CSARPEGVRVEETQYF	TGCAGTGCTAGGCCAGAGGGGGTCCGGGTAGAGGAGACCCAGTACTTC
TRBV5-1	15	TRBJ1-2	TRBD1	-	CASSLGDRDNYGYTF	TGCGCCAGCAGCTTGGGGGACAGAGATAACTATGGCTACACCTTC
TRBV29-1	14	TRBJ1-2	TRBD1	-	CSVLRDRGGYGYTF	TGCAGCGTTCTCCGGGACAGGGGAGGATATGGCTACACCTTC
TRBV7-2	13	TRBJ2-3	-	many	CASSSMDRSRQYF	TGTGCCAGCAGCTCTATGGACCGGAGTAGGCAGTATTTT
TRBV7-9	14	TRBJ2-1	-	-	CASSKRESRDEQFF	TGTGCCAGCAGCAAAAGGGAGTCCCGGGATGAGCAGTTCTTC
TRBV20-1	13	TRBJ2-7	TRBD1	-	CSAMGTGVYEQYF	TGCAGTGCCATGGGGACAGGGGTCTACGAGCAGTACTTC
TRBV20-1	16	TRBJ1-5	TRBD1	few	CSARDWDRGLNQPQHF	TGCAGTGCTAGAGATTGGGACAGGGGGTTGAATCAGCCCCAGCATTTT
TRBV11-2	13	TRBJ2-5	-	-	CASGRAEQETQYF	TGTGCCAGCGGTCGGGCAGAACAAGAGACCCAGTACTTC
TRBV2	15	TRBJ2-7	-	few	CASSLTLGEIYEQYF	TGTGCCAGCAGCCTTACCCTAGGCGAGATTTACGAGCAGTACTTC
TRBV4-1	14	TRBJ2-7	-	many	CASSQDEGSYEQYF	TGCGCCAGCAGCCAAGATGAGGGCTCCTACGAGCAGTACTTC
TRBV29-1	14	TRBJ2-1	TRBD2	many	CSAQSGLAGGEQFF	TGCAGCGCGCAATCCGGACTAGCGGGAGGTGAGCAGTTCTTC
TRBV6-6	14	TRBJ2-3	TRBD1	-	CASRNRGTTDTQYF	TGTGCCAGCAGAAACAGGGGGACGACAGATACGCAGTATTTT
TRBV20-1	14	TRBJ1-2	TRBD1	-	CSARGTGIWDGYTF	TGCAGTGCTAGAGGGACAGGGATTTGGGATGGCTACACCTTC
TRBV5-5	14	TRBJ1-1	TRBD1	-	CASSLQGRQTEAFF	TGTGCCAGCAGCCTACAGGGGAGACAGACTGAAGCTTTCTTT
TRBV5-1	15	TRBJ2-5	-	-	CASSPAGGLSETQYF	TGCGCCAGCAGCCCCGCCGGGGGATTGAGCGAGACCCAGTACTTC
TRBV3-1	14	TRBJ2-7	TRBD1	-	CASSGTGEFYEQYF	TGTGCCAGCAGCGGGACAGGGGAATTCTACGAGCAGTACTTC
TRBV20-1	17	TRBJ2-5	TRBD2	few	CSASPVGGGILQETQYF	TGCAGTGCTAGCCCAGTGGGCGGGGGGATCCTCCAAGAGACCCAGTACTTC
TRBV19	12	TRBJ1-5	-	-	CASSIGRQPQHF	TGTGCCAGTAGTATAGGTCGACAGCCCCAGCATTTT
TRBV12-3/TRBV12-4	17	TRBJ2-1	TRBD2	-	CAGSFLAGGRGFNEQFF	TGTGCCGGCAGTTTTCTAGCGGGGGGAAGGGGGTTCAATGAGCAGTTCTTC
TRBV12-3/TRBV12-4	13	TRBJ1-2	TRBD1	-	CTSSALQGYGYTF	TGTACCAGCAGCGCTCTACAGGGGTATGGCTACACCTTC
TRBV9	15	TRBJ2-3	TRBD2	-	CASSASGGRTDTQYF	TGTGCCAGCAGTGCTAGCGGGGGGAGGACAGATACGCAGTATTTT
TRBV27	12	TRBJ2-7	TRBD2	few	CASSSGRGRQYF	TGTGCCAGCAGTAGCGGGAGGGGCCGGCAGTACTTC
TRBV9	16	TRBJ2-7	TRBD2	-	CASSVGEGGIQGEQYF	TGTGCCAGCAGCGTAGGGGAGGGCGGAATTCAGGGCGAGCAGTACTTC